This T cell receptor (beta chain) appears in the sequencing data of a study of T cells in Graves' hyperthyroidism and ophthalmopathy. Investigators excluded patients with uncontrolled infection, other autoimmune disease, pregnancy or lactation. The V gene lost 4 bases and the J gene lost 3 bases, with 12 bases spanning the gap. The V gene's germline CDR1 is GTSNPN and CDR2 SVGIG (reference sequence). The CDR3 is 13 residues long. This clonotype came up many times. Its specificity is unknown. The investigators amplified TCR beta CDR3 regions from RNA transcripts. Researchers ran a first-round RT-PCR on the TCR CDR3 using the HTBI primer set. Each CDR3 protein gets one entry after TCRdb re-called the multiplex PCR reads with MiXCR. The sample includes almost 350,000 distinct CDR3 sequences, around 18% of them seen just once. General study findings and limits: The blood repertoire included most of the expanded thyroid clonotypes above 0.001.

J is TRBJ1-2 and V is TRBV30, with a tentative D call TRBD1 (6 bases). The clonotype originates from a woman between 35 and 50 years old with Graves' ophthalmopathy. Sequencing was done on a sample of blood. CDR3 amino acids: CAWKATGHYGYTF. The CDR3 nucleotides are TGTGCCTGGAAAGCGACAGGCCACTATGGCTACACCTTC.